Reported below is one T cell receptor beta chain. What it binds is not known. These data are taken from a study of T cell responses to AZD1222 COVID-19 vaccine. Findings and limits, study-wide: Clonal diversity may have been underestimated, and the donors were mostly white British, with more females than males.

CDR3 length: 16 residues. Deletions cut 0 bases from V and 7 bases from J, with 15 bases between. Per germline, CDR1 LGHDT and CDR2 YNNKEL (reference sequence). Clones were read by immunoSEQ multiplex PCR, and TCRdb kept only the in-frame ones, dropping some. Among 40,000 to 60,000 clones listed, about 90% were seen once. This clonotype was obtained from an adult who received the AZD1222 COVID-19 vaccine. The chain is built from TRBV3-1 (or the pseudogene TRBV3-2) and TRBJ1-4; D remains ambiguous. The specimen was peripheral blood, collected 28 days after the second AZD1222 dose. This chain's CDR3 is CASSQELFGSREKLFF. CDR3 nucleotide sequence: TGTGCCAGCAGCCAAGAACTTTTTGGGTCGCGTGAAAAACTGTTTTTT.